Each of the 6 T cell receptor beta chains below was sequenced from the same sample in a study of identical twins. TCRdb independently ran MiXCR on the 5' RACE reads; one entry per CDR3 protein. Here the sample spans about 150,000 distinct CDR3 sequences, around 3.5% being singletons. Material: memory T cells sorted from blood. The origin of the receptors is a man between 18 and 29 years old in good health.

This clonotype was detected only a few times. V is TRBV12-3 or TRBV12-4 and J is TRBJ2-4; 8 bases fit TRBD1. CDR3 length: 16 amino acids. The J segment lost 3 bases and the V segment lost 5 bases, leaving 9 bases of the junction unmatched. This CDR3 is CASSLQGEVDKNIQYF. Written as DNA, the CDR3 is TGTGCCAGCAGTCTACAGGGGGAGGTCGACAAAAACATTCAGTACTTC.

At least ten counts were recorded for this clonotype. The CDR3 protein is CASRGTGGSQPQHF. CDR3 DNA: TGTGCCAGCAGGGGGACAGGGGGTTCACAGCCCCAGCATTTT. The V call is TRBV28, the J call TRBJ1-5, with TRBD1 matching over 11 bases. Germline CDR1 and CDR2: MDHEN and SYDVKM. V dropped 6 bases and J dropped 7; count of bases not matched to a gene: 5. There are 14 residues in the CDR3.

This clonotype was seen ten or more times. The chain has TRBV6-1 and TRBJ2-1, with 8 positions matching TRBD2. CDR3 length: 15 amino acids. Germline loops: CDR1 MNHNS, CDR2 SASEGT. The trim removed 1 base at V and 6 bases at J, leaving 5 bases unmatched. The DNA of the CDR3 is TGTGCCAGCAGTGAAGGCGGGAGGATAGGCAATGAGCAGTTCTTC. Translated: CASSEGGRIGNEQFF.

At least ten counts were recorded for this clonotype. The chain is built from TRBV12-3 or TRBV12-4 and TRBJ2-2, with no clear D. CDR3 length equals 14 residues. V was cut by 10 bases and J by 0 bases, with 12 bases left in between. The CDR3 nucleotides read TGTGCCAACCGCGGAACAGCGAACACCGGGGAGCTGTTTTTT. Amino acids: CANRGTANTGELFF.

This clonotype was seen many times. The gene calls are TRBV7-9 and TRBJ2-7; 7 nucleotides match TRBD2. Looked up from germline, CDR1 is SEHNR and CDR2 is FQNEAQ (reference sequence). The V segment lost 3 bases and the J segment 4 bases; nucleotides outside the gene matches: 6. This CDR3 region has 14 residues. The CDR3 nucleotides read TGTGCCAGCAGCTTCTCAGCGGGGCAATACGAGCAGTACTTC. Translating it yields CASSFSAGQYEQYF.

This clonotype was observed at least ten times. The J gene is TRBJ2-5, the V gene TRBV9; possible D gene TRBD2, 5 bases. Germline lookup yields CDR1 SGDLS and CDR2 YYNGEE. V lost 3 bases to trimming and J lost 2 bases, with 11 bases between them. The CDR3 has 14 amino acids. The CDR3 loop reads CASSAGRGQETQYF. CDR3 coding DNA: TGTGCCAGCAGCGCGGGTCGGGGTCAAGAGACCCAGTACTTC.